This TCR beta chain was retrieved from a study of tumor-infiltrating lymphocytes in primary liver carcinoma. Germline V CDR1 and CDR2: SGHNT, YYREEE (reference sequence). This CDR3 has 13 residues. This clonotype was found a few times. What it binds is not known. The junction departs from the called germline gene at one end, perhaps through a read error. Study-level results: Just about 7.5-25% of leading clones were found in every one of five regions.

TCR beta cDNA came from approximately 0.55 ug total RNA, primed with a constant-region primer. Libraries of TCR beta came from three nested multiplex PCR rounds with slightly modified ARM-PCR. Forward primers for TRBV1-TRBV30 and a C-beta reverse primer served the first two PCR rounds, at around 11 cycles each. A single record per CDR3 protein comes from TCRdb applying MiXCR to the multiplex PCR reads. Counted here are tens of thousands of distinct CDR3 sequences, around 70% occurring once; the ten biggest clones make up 15% to 20%. Unsorted bulk tissue, about 18-32 mg of it, served as the source for co-extraction of RNA and DNA. Surgical resection treated primary liver carcinoma in the patients. No treatment had been given to the patients, who were chronically infected with HBV.

The specimen was liver tumor tissue from sampling region 1. As to subset: tumor region T1, superior pole. The clonotype originates from a man aged 40-55 years with primary liver carcinoma and hepatitis B virus infection. The chain employs TRBV5-4 and TRBJ2-3; a weak D match, TRBD2 (5 bases). In nucleotides, the CDR3 is TGTGCCGGCAGCGGCTTGACTGTGGATACGCAGTATTTT. As protein: CAGSGLTVDTQYF.